These 27 T cell receptor beta chains came from one sample sequenced in a study of T cell responses to AZD1222 COVID-19 vaccine. Clones were read by immunoSEQ multiplex PCR, and TCRdb kept only the in-frame ones, dropping some. This sample has approximately 67,000 clones, with approximately 81% found just once. The sample here was peripheral blood, taken on day 0 of AZD1222 vaccination. These receptor sequences come from an adult in good health.

This clone was seen a few times. For the CDR3, the DNA is TGTGCCAGCAGGGGACGAAGTGGCTACACCTTC. This gives the protein CASRGRSGYTF. The chain is built from TRBV28 and TRBJ1-2; a possible D gene is TRBD1 (5 bases). Germline V gene sequence: CDR1 MDHEN, CDR2 SYDVKM. V gave up 6 bases and J gave up 7 bases, with 9 bases separating them. The CDR3 totals 11 residues.

The chain recombines TRBV29-1 with TRBJ2-6; tentatively, D is TRBD2 (5 bases). There are 14 residues in the CDR3. Germline CDR1 is SQVTM and CDR2 is ANQGSEA. Trimming stripped 6 bases from V and 2 bases from J, with 11 bases between. CDR3: CSVMLAAGANVLTF. The CDR3, as DNA: TGCAGCGTGATGCTAGCTGCTGGGGCCAACGTCCTGACTTTC.

The rearrangement links TRBV19 to TRBJ2-7; TRBD1 agrees at 10 bases. Unmatched junction bases numbered 5, after V lost 5 bases and J lost 4 bases. Germline values: CDR1 LNHDA, CDR2 SQIVND (reference sequence). This CDR3 spans 14 amino acids. This chain's CDR3 is CASSPRQGAYEQYF. In nucleotides, the CDR3 is TGTGCCAGTAGTCCTAGACAGGGGGCTTACGAGCAGTACTTC.

This clone was recorded once. The chain is built from TRBV5-4 and TRBJ1-2; perhaps TRBD1 as D (6 bases). V was cut by 3 bases and J by 7 bases, with 13 bases left in between. From germline, CDR1 is SGHNT and CDR2 YYREEE (reference sequence). This CDR3 spans 13 amino acids. CDR3 DNA: TGTGCCAGCAGCTCGGACAGAACGGGTGGCTACACCTTC. Its translation: CASSSDRTGGYTF.

The chain carries TRBV7-9 and TRBJ2-5; D unclear. V was clipped by 6 bases and J by 5 bases, with 16 bases between them. There are 14 residues in the CDR3. Germline values: CDR1 SEHNR, CDR2 FQNEAQ (reference sequence). The CDR3 loop reads CASSFSNSVETQYF. CDR3 nucleotides: TGTGCCAGCAGTTTTAGTAACAGTGTGGAGACCCAGTACTTC.

V and J are TRBV7-3 and TRBJ2-1; weak D call: TRBD2 (5 bases). There are 13 residues in the CDR3. CDR1 and CDR2 (germline): SGHTA, FQGTGA. The germline V and J ends were trimmed by 5 bases and 6 bases, with 11 bases remaining between them. DNA for the CDR3: TGTGCCAGCAGCGCCGTGAGCGGCAATGAGCAGTTCTTC. Protein product: CASSAVSGNEQFF.

V usage is TRBV29-1 and J usage is TRBJ2-7, with no clear D. The V and J ends lost 4 bases and 4 bases respectively, with 14 bases between them. Germline V gene lookup returns CDR1 SQVTM and CDR2 ANQGSEA. The CDR3 is 13 residues long. CDR3 residues: CSVGKGAMYEQYF. The CDR3 bases are TGCAGCGTTGGAAAGGGTGCGATGTACGAGCAGTACTTC.

This sequence joins TRBV4-2 and TRBJ2-1, with 9 bases that match TRBD2. V dropped 1 base and J dropped 2; count of bases not matched to a gene: 3. CDR3 length equals 16 residues. CDR1 LGHNA and CDR2 YNFKEQ come from the germline V gene. Here the CDR3 reads CASSQGGTSPYNEQFF. CDR3 in DNA: TGTGCCAGCAGCCAAGGTGGGACTAGCCCCTACAATGAGCAGTTCTTC.

The gene calls are TRBV2 and TRBJ2-1, with TRBD2 matching 9 bases. V shed 5 bases, J shed 2 bases, and the junction held 1 base outside the gene matches. CDR1 and CDR2 (germline): SNHLY, FYNNEI. The CDR3 consists of 14 residues. This CDR3 is CASSRTSAYNEQFF. Written as DNA, the CDR3 is TGTGCCAGCAGTAGGACTAGCGCCTACAATGAGCAGTTCTTC.

The J gene is TRBJ2-7, the V gene TRBV11-2; 7 nucleotides match TRBD1. V lost 4 bases and J lost 5; bases outside the gene matches: 8. This CDR3 comprises 14 residues. CDR1 and CDR2 from the germline V gene are SGHAT and FQNNGV. The chain's CDR3 is CASSSRQGSNEQYF. The CDR3 DNA follows: TGTGCCAGCAGCTCCAGACAGGGTTCGAACGAGCAGTACTTC.

The chain employs TRBV19 and TRBJ1-2; TRBD1 matches at 12 bases. The V and J ends lost 3 bases and 7 bases, in that order; junction bases with no gene match: 9. Germline CDR1 and CDR2: LNHDA and SQIVND (reference sequence). The length of the CDR3 is 16 residues. The CDR3 DNA reads TGTGCCAGTAGTATGAGCGTCGGGACAGGGGGCAGTGGCTACACCTTC. Amino acid sequence: CASSMSVGTGGSGYTF.

The V call is TRBV29-1, the J call TRBJ2-2, with 7 bases aligning to TRBD2. This CDR3 region has 20 residues. V lost 4 bases, J lost 0 bases, and 20 bases stayed unmatched. Germline values: CDR1 SQVTM, CDR2 ANQGSEA. The CDR3 loop reads CSVGEVGRGRGRANTGELFF. Written as DNA, the CDR3 is TGCAGCGTTGGAGAAGTAGGACGCGGTCGGGGGAGGGCGAACACCGGGGAGCTGTTTTTT.

V and J are TRBV3-1 (or the pseudogene TRBV3-2) and TRBJ1-3; D is undetermined. V lost 4 bases and J lost 4, with 11 bases in between. Per germline, CDR1 LGHDT and CDR2 YNNKEL (reference sequence). The CDR3 is 14 residues long. CDR3 DNA sequence: TGTGCCAGCAGCCCTCCCACTGGGGGAAACACCATATATTTT. The encoded protein is CASSPPTGGNTIYF.

This clone is medium-sized. V gene TRBV19 combines with J gene TRBJ1-5, with 9 bases that match TRBD1. V shed 6 bases and J 5 bases; nucleotides not matched to a gene: 11. The germline V gene has CDR1 LNHDA and CDR2 SQIVND (reference sequence). The CDR3 is 16 residues long. The CDR3 spells CASRFPGQGKHQPQHF. In nucleotides, the CDR3 is TGTGCCAGTAGGTTCCCGGGACAGGGAAAGCATCAGCCCCAGCATTTT.

The genes are TRBV5-6 and TRBJ1-5, with 7 nucleotides matching TRBD1. J gave up 2 bases and V 4 bases, and 12 bases lay outside the gene matches. The germline gives CDR1 SGHDT, CDR2 YYEEEE. This CDR3 comprises 17 residues. DNA of the CDR3: TGTGCCAGCAGCGTGACAGGGTTGGGTTTCGGCAATCAGCCCCAGCATTTT. Its protein product is CASSVTGLGFGNQPQHF. The variable domain in full, with the rest retrieved from reference TRBV5-6 and TRBJ1-5, is DAGVTQSPTHLIKTRGQQVTLRCSPKSGHDTVSWYQQALGQGPQFIFQYYEEEERQRGNFPDRFSGHQFPNYSSELNVNALLLGDSALYLCASSVTGLGFGNQPQHFGDGTRLSIL.

This chain joins TRBV19 and TRBJ1-2; D may be TRBD1 (6 bases). Germline lookup yields CDR1 LNHDA and CDR2 SQIVND (reference sequence). There are 14 residues in the CDR3. V gave up 1 base and J gave up 8 bases, with 14 bases separating them. The DNA for the CDR3 is TGTGCCAGTAGTATAGGTCAGGGGCTGGAGGGCTACACCTTC. Amino acids: CASSIGQGLEGYTF.

The V and J genes are TRBV30 and TRBJ2-7; the match to TRBD1 covers 7 bases. This CDR3 is 15 amino acids long. The germline CDR1 and CDR2 sequences are GTSNPN and SVGIG (reference sequence). J lost 3 bases, V lost 2 bases, and 10 bases had no gene match. As DNA, the CDR3 is TGTGCCTGGAGTATCGGGACAGATAATAACTACGAGCAGTACTTC. It yields the protein CAWSIGTDNNYEQYF. Looking up the rest from reference TRBV30 and TRBJ2-7 gives the full variable domain: SQTIHQWPATLVQPVGSPLSLECTVEGTSNPNLYWYRQAAGRGLQLLFYSVGIGQISSEVPQNLSASRPQDRQFILSSKKLLLSDSGFYLCAWSIGTDNNYEQYFGPGTRLTVT.

V is TRBV15 and J is TRBJ1-2; a possible D gene is TRBD1 (6 bases). In germline, CDR1 is LNHNV, CDR2 YYDKDF (reference sequence). CDR3 size: 13 residues. Trimming left V 1 base short and J 3 bases short, with 6 bases between. The CDR3: CATSRGTDYGYTF. CDR3 coding DNA: TGTGCCACCAGCAGAGGGACAGACTATGGCTACACCTTC.

The chain has TRBV28 and TRBJ1-2, with 7 bases lining up with TRBD1. There are 14 residues in the CDR3. After removal of 3 bases from V and 4 bases from J, the junction contained 5 bases not matched to a gene. CDR1 and CDR2 from the germline V gene are MDHEN and SYDVKM. For the CDR3, the DNA is TGTGCCAGCAGTTTTGAAGACAGGGTCTATGGCTACACCTTC. Its translation: CASSFEDRVYGYTF.

The chain carries TRBV6-5 and TRBJ1-4; D remains unclear. The CDR3 loop spans 16 amino acids. CDR1 is MNHEY, CDR2 SVGAGI, per germline. With 0 bases removed from V and 0 bases from J, the gap between germline ends came to 8 bases. The CDR3 spells CASSYSGLATNEKLFF. As DNA, the CDR3 is TGTGCCAGCAGTTACTCGGGCCTTGCAACTAATGAAAAACTGTTTTTT.

This clone was seen just once. The DNA of the CDR3 is TGTGCCAGCAGCGTAGATTATGGGGATACGCAGTATTTT. This sequence encodes CASSVDYGDTQYF. This chain joins TRBV9 and TRBJ2-3, with D uncertain. Germline V gene data show CDR1 as SGDLS and CDR2 as YYNGEE. The CDR3 length is 13 residues. Trimming pared 0 bases from V and 6 bases from J, leaving 8 bases between.

This clone was observed a single time. J is TRBJ1-5 and V is TRBV7-9; D perhaps matches TRBD1 (5 bases). Germline V gene sequence: CDR1 SEHNR, CDR2 FQNEAQ (reference sequence). CDR3 length equals 15 residues. V was cut by 1 base and J by 5 bases, with 12 bases left in between. In DNA, the CDR3 is TGTGCCAGCAGCTTAGGTTCCGGGGCCGATCAGCCCCAGCATTTT. It translates to CASSLGSGADQPQHF.

The rearrangement links TRBV27 to TRBJ2-6; D may be TRBD2 (5 bases). The CDR3 is made up of 17 amino acids. Trimming left V 7 bases short and J 0 bases short, with 16 bases between. Germline V gene sequence: CDR1 MNHEY, CDR2 SMNVEV (reference sequence). In DNA, the CDR3 is TGTGCCAGCAAATTGGGGAGTTTTTACTCTGGGGCCAACGTCCTGACTTTC. It codes for CASKLGSFYSGANVLTF.

CDR3 in DNA: TGCAGCGTTGAGCTGGGTAGAAGGGAGACCCAGTACTTC. This gives the protein CSVELGRRETQYF. The gene calls are TRBV29-1 and TRBJ2-5; D call uncertain. The CDR3 is made up of 13 amino acids. Trimming removed 3 bases from V and 5 bases from J, with 13 bases in between. Germline V lookup: CDR1 SQVTM, CDR2 ANQGSEA. Variable domain in full (rest from reference TRBV29-1 and TRBJ2-5): SAVISQKPSRDICQRGTSLTIQCQVDSQVTMMFWYRQQPGQSLTLIATANQGSEATYESGFVIDKFPISRPNLTFSTLTVSNMSPEDSSIYLCSVELGRRETQYFGPGTRLLVL.

This chain links TRBV5-1 with TRBJ1-4; 9 nucleotides agree with TRBD1. This CDR3 contains 16 residues. Per the germline V gene, CDR1 is SGHRS and CDR2 is YFSETQ. After removal of 3 bases from V and 3 bases from J, the junction contained 6 bases not matched to a gene. CDR3 protein: CASSSGTGRANEKLFF. The CDR3 nucleotides read TGCGCCAGCAGCTCCGGGACAGGGAGGGCTAATGAAAAACTGTTTTTT.

V usage is TRBV15 and J usage is TRBJ1-2; D possibly corresponds to TRBD1 (5 bases). This CDR3 region has 16 residues. V was clipped by 1 base and J by 2 bases, with 14 bases between them. Looked up from germline, CDR1 is LNHNV and CDR2 is YYDKDF (reference sequence). CDR3: CATSRGPGSANYGYTF. For the CDR3, the DNA is TGTGCCACCAGCAGAGGCCCAGGGAGCGCAAACTATGGCTACACCTTC.

This sequence joins TRBV19 and TRBJ2-1; 11 bases align to TRBD2. V was pared by 6 bases and J by 9 bases, with 10 bases of the junction left unmatched. CDR1 is LNHDA and CDR2 is SQIVND in the germline V gene (reference sequence). The CDR3 extends over 15 amino acids. As DNA, the CDR3 is TGTGCCAGTAGCATGGGACTAGCGGACGGGAGTGAGCAGTTCTTC. Its protein is CASSMGLADGSEQFF.